This T cell receptor beta chain was recovered during a study of spatial heterogeneity in lung cancer. The CDR3 spans 14 residues. V gave up 4 bases and J gave up 5 bases; unmatched junction bases: 7. Germline V gene lookup returns CDR1 GTSNPN and CDR2 SVGIG (reference sequence). This sample's time point: sample taken at primary tumor resection. Researchers sequenced whole RNA taken from tumor, nontumor lung or frozen PBMC without sorting. Using its own MiXCR run on the 5' RACE reads, TCRdb lists one record per CDR3 protein. The sample includes around 92,000 distinct CDR3 sequences, 10% to 15% of them seen just once. This clonotype was seen only a few times.

The TCR originated in a male donor with early-stage non-small cell lung cancer. The sample consisted of PBMCs, taken at surgery. The V and J genes are TRBV30 and TRBJ2-5, with TRBD2 matching 10 bases. CDR3: CAWKMSGGAETQYF. The DNA of the CDR3 is TGTGCCTGGAAGATGAGCGGGGGGGCCGAGACCCAGTACTTC.